This TCR beta chain was recorded in a study of T-cell reconstitution after alpha-beta-depleted transplantation in children. Study-wide results and limits: After transplant, at about two months, alpha-beta T cells were reportedly derived from several hundred expanded graft clones. At one year after transplant, newly produced T cells mostly accounted for T-cell counts and diversity. Where some patients showed high TCRbeta diversity at day 60, it came from recipient T cells and thymic progenitors that had survived.

In its sample, this clonotype was seen a few times. What it binds is not known. Library preparation (for TCRbeta) was performed with unique molecular identifiers. TCRdb analysed the PCR reads with MiXCR anew, one entry per CDR3 protein. The sample lists 780,000 or so distinct CDR3 sequences; 16% were seen once. Between the trimmed V and J ends, which lost 0 bases and 2 bases, there was a span of 11 bases. The CDR3 length is 15 residues. Germline V gene lookup returns CDR1 MGHRA and CDR2 YSYEKL. The rearrangement links TRBV4-1 to TRBJ2-7, with D unclear. The sample consisted of PBMCs, mostly from graft donor cells, taken 360 days after TCRalphabeta/CD19-depleted stem cell transplant. The receptor's source is a male patient between 10 and 17 years old who had a stem cell transplant for acute lymphoblastic leukemia, so the T cells may come from the graft donor. Here the CDR3 reads CASSQDRQVAYEQYF. CDR3 bases: TGCGCCAGCAGCCAAGATCGGCAGGTCGCCTACGAGCAGTACTTC.